This section outlines one TCR beta chain sequence together with its context. Its target is not known. All of the isolated RNA was reverse transcribed, so expressed TCRB transcripts were sequenced. Measured with immunoSEQ multiplex PCR; TCRdb has only the in-frame clones, and not every one. Of over 500,000 clones in the sample, around a sixth were seen once. Averaging about 100 mL, one heparinised blood draw was given by each donor. V was shortened by 0 bases and J by 8 bases, with 17 bases between the two germline ends. Germline V gene sequence: CDR1 LNHNV, CDR2 YYDKDF (reference sequence). The length of the CDR3 is 16 residues. These data come from a study of beta chain features in type 1 diabetes. General study results and limits: VDJ junctions in type 1 diabetes patients carried more deletions and fewer insertions.

Sequenced input: naive CD4+ T cells from blood. The sequence came from a young man in good health. The chain uses TRBV15 and TRBJ2-1, with D unclear. This CDR3 is CATSRDPSQPDDEQFF. CDR3 nucleotide sequence: TGTGCCACCAGCAGAGATCCCTCCCAGCCTGACGATGAGCAGTTCTTC. The full variable domain, completed using reference TRBV15 and TRBJ2-1, is DAMVIQNPRYQVTQFGKPVTLSCSQTLNHNVMYWYQQKSSQAPKLLFHYYDKDFNNEADTPDNFQSRRPNTSFCFLDIRSPGLGDTAMYLCATSRDPSQPDDEQFFGPGTRLTVL.